The rows below give T cell receptor beta chains drawn from one sample of a study of blood T cell repertoires in COVID-19. Method: immunoSEQ multiplex PCR; TCRdb's copy keeps in-frame clones and lacks some. The sample contains about 46,000 clones, about 85% of which appear only once. Sequences were obtained from PBMCs or T cells enriched from blood (not recorded which). Receptor source: a woman between 50 and 59 years old who had recovered from COVID-19. The CDR3 runs from the conserved cysteine through the conserved F or W. D genes are given only for firm matches. The size entry is marked missing in some rows and otherwise reads once, few, many or a size class.

size	V	J	D	DNA	CDR3
-	TRBV5-1	TRBJ2-5	-	TGCGCCAGCAGCTATACTCTCACAGGGAAAGGAGAGACCCAGTACTTC	CASSYTLTGKGETQYF
-	TRBV12-3/TRBV12-4	TRBJ2-2	-	TGTGCCAGCAGGGTAGTAAGAATCGGGGAGCTGTTTTTT	CASRVVRIGELFF
-	TRBV19	TRBJ2-1	TRBD1	TGTGCCAGTAGTACGGGACAGGCTTACAATGAGCAGTTCTTC	CASSTGQAYNEQFF
-	TRBV6-5	TRBJ1-5	TRBD1	TGTGCCAGCAGTCCGGACAGGGGTAGCAATCAGCCCCAGCATTTT	CASSPDRGSNQPQHF
few	TRBV2	TRBJ2-3	-	TGTGCCAGCAGTGACATACAGGGAGCGACAGATACGCAGTATTTT	CASSDIQGATDTQYF
-	TRBV18	TRBJ2-1	TRBD2	TGTGCCAGCTCACCACCTGGACTAGCGGGGGGGCTAGGGGAGCAGTTCTTC	CASSPPGLAGGLGEQFF
-	TRBV18	TRBJ2-7	TRBD1	TGTGCCAGCTCACTAGCCGACAGGGGTTCCTACGAGCAGTACTTC	CASSLADRGSYEQYF
-	TRBV4-2	TRBJ2-3	TRBD1	TGTGCCAGCAGCCACGGGGACAGGGGGCGTCCAGATACGCAGTATTTT	CASSHGDRGRPDTQYF
-	TRBV18	TRBJ2-1	TRBD2	TGTGCCAGCTCACCCAAAGGTAATAGCGGGAGGAATGAGCAGTTCTTC	CASSPKGNSGRNEQFF
-	TRBV3-1/TRBV3-2	TRBJ1-1	-	TGTGCCAGCAGCTCATTGACAGGACGGTTCACTGAAGCTTTCTTT	CASSSLTGRFTEAFF
-	TRBV6-5	TRBJ1-5	-	TGTGCCAGCAGAGCACAGGGAGATCAGCCCCAGCATTTT	CASRAQGDQPQHF
-	TRBV19	TRBJ1-5	-	TGTGCCAGTAGTAGACCCGGGAGGGCCATCAATCAGCCCCAGCATTTT	CASSRPGRAINQPQHF
-	TRBV19	TRBJ2-5	-	TGTGCCAGTAGTATGACCTCCCTGGGTACAGGGTATCAAGAGACCCAGTACTTC	CASSMTSLGTGYQETQYF
-	TRBV9	TRBJ1-5	-	TGTGCCAGCAGCGTAGATCTTGGGAGCCAGCCCCAGCATTTT	CASSVDLGSQPQHF
-	TRBV19	TRBJ1-2	-	TGTGCCAGTAGTATAGTCGGGACGGACAGCTATGGCTACACCTTC	CASSIVGTDSYGYTF
-	TRBV9	TRBJ2-2	-	TGTGCCAGCAGCGTTACCGGGGGTGGTACCGGGGAGCTGTTTTTT	CASSVTGGGTGELFF
-	TRBV20-1	TRBJ2-7	TRBD2	TGCAGTGCTAGTTTGGTAGCGGGCAAGTACGAGCAGTACTTC	CSASLVAGKYEQYF
-	TRBV18	TRBJ2-2	-	TGTGCCAGCTCACCCCAATCCGACAGGAACACCGGGGAGCTGTTTTTT	CASSPQSDRNTGELFF
-	TRBV30	TRBJ2-7	-	TGTGCCTGGAATTACAGGGACGGTTGGGGATACGAGCAGTACTTC	CAWNYRDGWGYEQYF
medium-sized	TRBV27	TRBJ2-7	-	TGTGCCAGCTCCTGGGGGGAGGGGGGCGAGCAGTACTTC	CASSWGEGGEQYF
-	TRBV4-1	TRBJ1-5	-	TGCGCCAGCAGCCAAGGAGGATTTAGCAATCAGCCCCAGCATTTT	CASSQGGFSNQPQHF
-	TRBV18	TRBJ1-2	TRBD1	TGTGCCAGCTCACCAAGGACAGGGGAGGGGAACTATGGCTACACCTTC	CASSPRTGEGNYGYTF
-	TRBV15	TRBJ2-5	TRBD1	TGTGCCACCAGCAGAGAGGGACAGATACAAGAGACCCAGTACTTC	CATSREGQIQETQYF
-	TRBV6-6	TRBJ2-7	TRBD1	TGTGCCAGCAGCGACGGGACAGGGGGCAACTACGAGCAGTACTTC	CASSDGTGGNYEQYF
-	TRBV4-2	TRBJ1-4	TRBD1	TGTGCCAGCAGCCGACCTGGGACAGCTAATGAAAAACTGTTTTTT	CASSRPGTANEKLFF
-	TRBV18	TRBJ1-6	TRBD1	TGTGCCAGCTCGCGGGACAGGGGGCGCTTCTATAATTCACCCCTCCACTTT	CASSRDRGRFYNSPLHF
-	TRBV21-1	TRBJ1-1	-	TGTGCCAGCAGCTTACTAGGTTCACAGGGGGTTAAGGGAGACACTGAAGCTTTCTTT	CASSLLGSQGVKGDTEAFF